The rows below give T cell receptor beta chains drawn from one sample of a study of T and B cells in COVID-19 patients. Each CDR3 protein is one row after TCRdb ran MiXCR on the multiplex PCR reads. The sample gives around 16,000 distinct CDR3 sequences, about a quarter of which show up once; about 3% is in the top ten. Material: blood. All receptors come from a human donor who had recovered from COVID-19. Each CDR3 is given with its conserved first and last residue. Each record gives: D gene, J gene, clone size, V gene, CDR3 DNA, CDR3 protein. The D gene is left open where the match is weak. Clone size is stated in some rows and not others, as once, few, many or a class when expanded.

D: TRBD1
J: TRBJ2-5
size: medium-sized
V: TRBV19
DNA: TGTGCCAGTAGTATCTCGGGGAAGGGGGCAGGGGAGACCCAGTACTTC
CDR3: CASSISGKGAGETQYF

D: TRBD1
J: TRBJ2-1
size: few
V: TRBV6-1
DNA: TGTGCCAGCACTCCAGGGGGACATCTTGGCTCCTACAATGAGCAGTTCTTC
CDR3: CASTPGGHLGSYNEQFF

D: TRBD1
J: TRBJ1-5
size: -
V: TRBV27
DNA: TGTGCCAGCAGTTACGGGAATGGGCAGGGGGTTCGTAGCAATCAGCCCCAGCATTTT
CDR3: CASSYGNGQGVRSNQPQHF

D: -
J: TRBJ1-5
size: few
V: TRBV12-3/TRBV12-4
DNA: TGTGCCAGCACTAATTCGGGGGGCCAGCCCCAGCATTTT
CDR3: CASTNSGGQPQHF

D: -
J: TRBJ1-2
size: few
V: TRBV5-4
DNA: TGTGCCAGCAGCTTGCTAATTGCCTCAGGGTCTGGCTACACCTTC
CDR3: CASSLLIASGSGYTF

D: TRBD1
J: TRBJ1-4
size: medium-sized
V: TRBV29-1
DNA: TGCAGCGTCGCCACAGGGGTAGGAGAAAAACTGTTTTTT
CDR3: CSVATGVGEKLFF

D: TRBD2
J: TRBJ2-3
size: -
V: TRBV29-1
DNA: TGCAGCGTTTCGACTAGCGGGGTTGGCACAGATACGCAGTATTTT
CDR3: CSVSTSGVGTDTQYF

D: TRBD1
J: TRBJ2-2
size: many
V: TRBV6-5
DNA: TGTGCCAGCAGATCAGGGGGCATGGGCACCGGGGAGCTGTTTTTT
CDR3: CASRSGGMGTGELFF

D: -
J: TRBJ2-7
size: many
V: TRBV18
DNA: TGTGCCAGCTCACCGGACAGTGCCTACGAGCAGTACTTC
CDR3: CASSPDSAYEQYF

D: TRBD2
J: TRBJ2-7
size: -
V: TRBV19
DNA: TGTGCCAGTAGTATGTCGGGGGGTCCCTACGAGCAGTACTTC
CDR3: CASSMSGGPYEQYF

D: TRBD2
J: TRBJ2-1
size: -
V: TRBV5-4
DNA: TGTGCCAGCAGCTTGGACATGATGACTAGCGGGTACTCCTACAATGAGCAGTTCTTC
CDR3: CASSLDMMTSGYSYNEQFF

D: -
J: TRBJ1-3
size: few
V: TRBV6-1
DNA: TGTGCCAGCAAGGGTGAGCTGAGCTCTGGAAACACCATATATTTT
CDR3: CASKGELSSGNTIYF

D: TRBD1
J: TRBJ1-2
size: -
V: TRBV6-5
DNA: TGTGCCAGCACCTACTACCCTCAGGGGGTAGCTAACTATGGCTACACCTTC
CDR3: CASTYYPQGVANYGYTF

D: -
J: TRBJ2-6
size: many
V: TRBV15
DNA: TGTGCCACCAGCAGAGGGGTGGCCCAGTCTGGGGCCAACGTCCTGACTTTC
CDR3: CATSRGVAQSGANVLTF

D: TRBD2
J: TRBJ2-1
size: medium-sized
V: TRBV19
DNA: TGTGCCAGTAGGCCTGGCAGGCTAGCGGGTGACTATAATGAGCAGTTCTTC
CDR3: CASRPGRLAGDYNEQFF

D: -
J: TRBJ2-7
size: -
V: TRBV6-1
DNA: TGTGCCAGCAGGATAAATCAAGACAGGATATTAAGTTACGAGCAGTACTTC
CDR3: CASRINQDRILSYEQYF

D: -
J: TRBJ1-5
size: -
V: TRBV19
DNA: TGTGCCAGTAGTATAGAGGGCAGGCACCAAGAAAGGTCCTCCAATCAGCCCCAGCATTTT
CDR3: CASSIEGRHQERSSNQPQHF

D: -
J: TRBJ2-1
size: many
V: TRBV27
DNA: TGTGCCAGCAGTTTAACCCGCCAAACTACCGCCCTTGGGCAGTTCTTC
CDR3: CASSLTRQTTALGQFF

D: -
J: TRBJ1-5
size: medium-sized
V: TRBV19
DNA: TGTGCCACCCTCGAGGGCAATCAGCCCCAGCATTTT
CDR3: CATLEGNQPQHF

D: -
J: TRBJ2-7
size: few
V: TRBV27
DNA: TGTGCCAGCAGTTCCCCGGGACTCTCCTACGAGCAGTACTTC
CDR3: CASSSPGLSYEQYF

D: TRBD1
J: TRBJ1-2
size: -
V: TRBV10-1
DNA: TGCGCCAGCAGTGACGGACAGGGAGATGGCTACACCTTC
CDR3: CASSDGQGDGYTF

D: -
J: TRBJ1-2
size: few
V: TRBV6-5
DNA: TGTGCCAGCAGTAGGGGGTTTTATGGCTACACCTTC
CDR3: CASSRGFYGYTF

D: TRBD1
J: TRBJ1-1
size: -
V: TRBV5-1
DNA: TGCGCCAGCAGCAGACAGGGAAAGTCATTCTTT
CDR3: CASSRQGKSFF

D: -
J: TRBJ1-6
size: few
V: TRBV6-6
DNA: TGTGCCAGCGATTCCGGCGATAATTCACCCCTCCACTTT
CDR3: CASDSGDNSPLHF

D: -
J: TRBJ1-4
size: many
V: TRBV19
DNA: TGTGCCAGTAGTAAACAGGGCCAAAATGAAAAACTGTTTTTT
CDR3: CASSKQGQNEKLFF

D: -
J: TRBJ1-2
size: many
V: TRBV19
DNA: TGTGCCAGTACCCTCGGAGGAGCTAACTATGGCTACACCTTC
CDR3: CASTLGGANYGYTF

D: -
J: TRBJ2-5
size: -
V: TRBV20-1
DNA: TGCAGTGCTACAAACAGGGCCCGTAGGCAAGAGACCCAGTACTTC
CDR3: CSATNRARRQETQYF

D: -
J: TRBJ1-4
size: many
V: TRBV6-5
DNA: TGTGCCACAGCTTCCGGGGGACGCGGGGAAAAACTGTTTTTT
CDR3: CATASGGRGEKLFF